This note documents a single T cell receptor (beta chain) sequence. The data belong to a study of blood T cells in healthy people across ages. V lost 6 bases and J lost 6, with 9 bases in between. The germline V gene has CDR1 DFQATT and CDR2 SNEGSKA (reference sequence). The CDR3 length is 11 residues. Through a sample-barcoded 5' primer and a J-beta primer mix, a second PCR was run for roughly 6 to 12 cycles. One entry per CDR3 protein results from TCRdb running MiXCR on the 5' RACE reads. This sample carries about 1.8 million distinct CDR3 sequences, 49% of them seen once, and the ten largest clones take less than 2.5%.

The chain carries TRBV20-1 and TRBJ2-1; TRBD2 is a possible D gene (5 bases). Sequencing was carried out using blood. The TCR sequence derives from a woman in her thirties or forties in good health. This CDR3 reads CSALGINEQFF. DNA for the CDR3: TGCAGTGCCCTCGGGATCAATGAGCAGTTCTTC.